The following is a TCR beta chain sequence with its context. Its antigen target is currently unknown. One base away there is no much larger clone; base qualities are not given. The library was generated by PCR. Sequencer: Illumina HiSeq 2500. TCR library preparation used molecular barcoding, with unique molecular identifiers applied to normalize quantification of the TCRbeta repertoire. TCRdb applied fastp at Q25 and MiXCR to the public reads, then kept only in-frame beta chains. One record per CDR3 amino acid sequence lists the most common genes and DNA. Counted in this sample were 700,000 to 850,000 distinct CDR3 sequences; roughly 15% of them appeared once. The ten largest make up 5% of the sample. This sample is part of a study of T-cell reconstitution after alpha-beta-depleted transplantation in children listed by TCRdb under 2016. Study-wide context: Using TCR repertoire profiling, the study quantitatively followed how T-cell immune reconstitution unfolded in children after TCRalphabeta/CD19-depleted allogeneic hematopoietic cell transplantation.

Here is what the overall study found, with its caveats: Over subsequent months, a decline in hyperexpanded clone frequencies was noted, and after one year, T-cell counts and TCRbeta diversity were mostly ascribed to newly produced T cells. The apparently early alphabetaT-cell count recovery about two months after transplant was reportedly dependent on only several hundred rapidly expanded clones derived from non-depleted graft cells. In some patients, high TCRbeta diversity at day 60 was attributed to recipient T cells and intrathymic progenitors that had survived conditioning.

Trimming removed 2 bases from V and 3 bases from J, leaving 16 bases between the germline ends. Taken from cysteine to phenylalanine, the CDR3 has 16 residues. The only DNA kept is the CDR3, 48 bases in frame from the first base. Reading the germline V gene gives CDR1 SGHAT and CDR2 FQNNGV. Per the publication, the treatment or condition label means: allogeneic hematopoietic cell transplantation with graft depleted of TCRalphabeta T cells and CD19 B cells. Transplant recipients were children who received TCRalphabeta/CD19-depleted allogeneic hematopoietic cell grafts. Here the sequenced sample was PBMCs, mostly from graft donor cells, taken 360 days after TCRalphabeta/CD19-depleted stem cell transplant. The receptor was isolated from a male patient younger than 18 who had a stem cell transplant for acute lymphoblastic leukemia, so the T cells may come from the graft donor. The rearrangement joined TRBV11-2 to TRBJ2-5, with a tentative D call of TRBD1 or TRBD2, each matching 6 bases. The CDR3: CASSLTPRGGKETQYF. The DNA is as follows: TGTGCCAGCAGCTTAACCCCGAGAGGGGGGAAAGAGACCCAGTACTTC.